This is a list of T cell receptor beta chains from one sample in a study of T cells in Graves' hyperthyroidism and ophthalmopathy. TCRdb ran MiXCR on the multiplex PCR reads and lists one entry per CDR3 protein. The profile shows roughly 200,000 distinct CDR3 sequences, roughly 17% of them singletons. What was sequenced was blood. The origin of the receptors is a woman in her fifties or sixties with Graves' hyperthyroidism. Each CDR3 is given with its conserved first and last residue. The D gene is left open where the match is weak. Size is omitted from some rows. Given values are once, few, many or a class for expanded clones.

d_call,v_call,j_call,clone_size,cdr3_nt,cdr3_aa
.,TRBV12-3/TRBV12-4,TRBJ1-1,many,TGTGCCAGCAGGGCCTCAGGGAACACTGAAGCTTTCTTT,CASRASGNTEAFF
.,TRBV5-1,TRBJ1-2,many,TGCGCCAGCAGCCAGGACGGATACTATGGCTACACCTTC,CASSQDGYYGYTF
.,TRBV3-1,TRBJ1-5,.,TGTGCCAGCAGCAAAGACAGCTATCAGCCCCAGCATTTT,CASSKDSYQPQHF
TRBD1,TRBV5-1,TRBJ1-2,.,TGCGCCAGCACCGTTACGACAGGGAACTATGGCTACACCTTC,CASTVTTGNYGYTF
.,TRBV20-1,TRBJ2-7,many,TGCAGTGCTGCACTTAGCGGACCCTACGAGCAGTACTTC,CSAALSGPYEQYF
.,TRBV25-1,TRBJ2-1,many,TGTGCCAGCAGTGAATCCACAGGGTACGGCTACAATGAGCAGTTCTTC,CASSESTGYGYNEQFF
TRBD2,TRBV11-3,TRBJ2-5,many,TGTGCCAGCAGCTCCGGACTAGCGGGAACTTGGGAGACCCAGTACTTC,CASSSGLAGTWETQYF
.,TRBV2,TRBJ2-7,many,TGTGCCAGCAGTCCCGGGACTCAGTACGAGCAGTACTTC,CASSPGTQYEQYF
TRBD1,TRBV6-1,TRBJ1-5,.,TGTGCCAGCAGTGCACAGGGGGCCCGCTGGCCCCAGCATTTT,CASSAQGARWPQHF
.,TRBV6-1,TRBJ1-5,few,TGTGCCAGCAGCCCAGGGTTGCAACAGCCCCAGCATTTT,CASSPGLQQPQHF
.,TRBV11-3,TRBJ2-1,.,TGTGCCAGCAGCTTACCCCTCGGTGAGTACAATGAGCAGTTCTTC,CASSLPLGEYNEQFF
.,TRBV7-2,TRBJ2-5,many,TGTGCCAGCAGCTTTCGCCTTCCCCCCCGCGCGGCGGAGACCCAGTACTTC,CASSFRLPPRAAETQYF
.,TRBV29-1,TRBJ2-2,.,TGCAGCGTTGATCAGAGCGGGACAAACACCGGGGAGCTGTTTTTT,CSVDQSGTNTGELFF
.,TRBV2,TRBJ2-2,few,TGTGCCAGCAGAAACCGGGACATGAACACCGGGGAGCTGTTTTTT,CASRNRDMNTGELFF
.,TRBV7-2,TRBJ1-5,.,TGTGCCAGCAGCTTAGGTCCAGGGGAAGGCCAGCCCCAGCATTTT,CASSLGPGEGQPQHF
.,TRBV11-1,TRBJ2-2,few,TGTGCCAGCAGGATCAAGACCACCGGGGAGCTGTTTTTT,CASRIKTTGELFF
TRBD1,TRBV29-1,TRBJ1-2,few,TGCAGCGTTGAATCGCCAGGGGGCGGATCCGCTGGCTACACCTTC,CSVESPGGGSAGYTF
TRBD2,TRBV12-3/TRBV12-4,TRBJ2-7,once,TGTGCCAGCAGGGGGCTGACTAGCGGGCATAATTCCTACGAGCAGTACTTC,CASRGLTSGHNSYEQYF
.,TRBV5-1,TRBJ1-1,many,TGCGCCAGCAGCTTTGGAGGGGGAGGCACTGAAGCTTTCTTT,CASSFGGGGTEAFF
TRBD2,TRBV29-1,TRBJ2-1,many,TGCAGCGACCTAGCGGGAGGAGGTGAGCAGTTCTTC,CSDLAGGGEQFF
TRBD1,TRBV6-6,TRBJ1-4,few,TGTGCCAGCAGTTACTTCGGACAGGGGCAGACTAATGAAAAACTGTTTTTT,CASSYFGQGQTNEKLFF
TRBD1,TRBV30,TRBJ1-1,many,TGTGCCTGGAGCCCCGGGACAGAAAACACTGAAGCTTTCTTT,CAWSPGTENTEAFF
TRBD1,TRBV7-3,TRBJ2-1,.,TGTGCCAGCAGCTTCGGACAGGGTAACGAGCAGTTCTTC,CASSFGQGNEQFF
.,TRBV12-3/TRBV12-4,TRBJ2-4,.,TGTGCCAGCAGTTTCGGCGTCCCGGGGTCGGCCAAAAACATTCAGTACTTC,CASSFGVPGSAKNIQYF
TRBD2,TRBV28,TRBJ2-3,many,TGTGCCAGCAGTAGGCGGGAGGGCCCCCGACTTACGCAGTATTTT,CASSRREGPRLTQYF
.,TRBV7-8,TRBJ1-4,.,TGTGCCAGCAGCTTAGCGAGGGGGAATCCTGAAAAACTGTTTTTT,CASSLARGNPEKLFF
.,TRBV4-1,TRBJ1-6,many,TGCGCCAGCAGCCAATCGCAGGGGAATTCACCCCTCCACTTT,CASSQSQGNSPLHF
TRBD1,TRBV10-1,TRBJ2-7,many,TGCGCCAGCAGTGACCGACGGGACAGGGCCTACGAGCAGTACTTC,CASSDRRDRAYEQYF
.,TRBV12-3/TRBV12-4,TRBJ1-1,many,TGTGCCAGCACTCGACCTAACACTGAAGCTTTCTTT,CASTRPNTEAFF
TRBD2,TRBV13,TRBJ2-2,many,TGTGCCAGCAGCTTGGGACTAGCGGCGAACACCGGGGAGCTGTTTTTT,CASSLGLAANTGELFF
.,TRBV28,TRBJ2-7,.,TGTGCCAGCAGCGAGTCAATTACAGGGTACGAGCAGTACTTC,CASSESITGYEQYF
TRBD1,TRBV30,TRBJ1-1,once,TGTGCCTGGACCCGACAGGGGCTTACCATGGTGGGCACTGAAGCTTTCTTT,CAWTRQGLTMVGTEAFF
.,TRBV7-3,TRBJ2-2,.,TGTGCCGGCAGCGGAGGGGCAGGGACCGGGGAGCTGTTTTTT,CAGSGGAGTGELFF
.,TRBV11-1,TRBJ2-7,few,TGTGCCAGCAGCTCCGATTCGTCGCCCAAATTGGACGAGCAGTACTTC,CASSSDSSPKLDEQYF
.,TRBV12-3/TRBV12-4,TRBJ1-5,many,TGTGCCAGCAGTACCCGGGGACAACGTAATCAGCCCCAGCATTTT,CASSTRGQRNQPQHF
.,TRBV20-1,TRBJ2-7,.,TGCAGTGCGCCCCGGTCCTTCAGGGGCGAGCAGTACTTC,CSAPRSFRGEQYF
.,TRBV11-2,TRBJ1-1,.,TGTGCCGGCAGCTTAGGGGGGTACACTGAAGCTTTCTTT,CAGSLGGYTEAFF
TRBD2,TRBV20-1,TRBJ2-1,.,TGCAGTGCTCCAGAGGCGGGGGTCCATGAGCAGTTCTTC,CSAPEAGVHEQFF
.,TRBV3-1,TRBJ1-2,many,TGTGCCAGCAGCCAAGAGGCAGGGTATGGCTACACCTTC,CASSQEAGYGYTF
.,TRBV5-1,TRBJ1-1,many,TGCGCCAGCAGCTTGTCCGACAGGTCGCAACCTTTCTTT,CASSLSDRSQPFF
TRBD1,TRBV5-1,TRBJ1-1,few,TGCGCCAGCAGCTCCGGACTGGGACAGGGGAGATTCACTGAAGCTTTCTTT,CASSSGLGQGRFTEAFF
.,TRBV29-1,TRBJ2-7,many,TGCAGCGTTGAAGACTCCTACGAGCAGTACTTC,CSVEDSYEQYF
TRBD2,TRBV12-3/TRBV12-4,TRBJ2-7,many,TGTGCCAGCAGTTCCCACCCAGGGACTAGCACCACCTACGAGCAGTACTTC,CASSSHPGTSTTYEQYF
.,TRBV12-3/TRBV12-4,TRBJ1-5,few,TGTGCCAGCAGCTCGGGCCTCTATAGCAATCAGCCCCAGCATTTT,CASSSGLYSNQPQHF
TRBD1,TRBV12-3/TRBV12-4,TRBJ2-4,many,TGTGCCAGCAGTTGGGGACAGGGGGATAGAGGAAACATTCAGTACTTC,CASSWGQGDRGNIQYF
.,TRBV6-1,TRBJ1-6,few,TGTGCCAGCAGAACCTCGAGCTCCTATAATTCACCCCTCCACTTT,CASRTSSSYNSPLHF
.,TRBV2,TRBJ2-5,.,TGTGCCAGCACCCAACGGAGGGAAGAGACCCAGTACTTC,CASTQRREETQYF
.,TRBV7-8,TRBJ2-4,many,TGTGCCAGCAGCTTAGCCATCACCAGGGTAGCCAAAAACATTCAGTACTTC,CASSLAITRVAKNIQYF
.,TRBV28,TRBJ2-5,many,TGTGCCAGCAGTTTTTCCCGAGCCGTCCAGGGGCTGGCGGAGACCCAGTACTTC,CASSFSRAVQGLAETQYF
.,TRBV6-1,TRBJ1-5,many,TGTGCCACGGGCGGCGGCCGGCAGCCCCAGCATTTT,CATGGGRQPQHF
.,TRBV20-1,TRBJ1-1,.,TGCAGTGCTAGATCCCGGGGGCTGAACACTGAAGCTTTCTTT,CSARSRGLNTEAFF
.,TRBV28,TRBJ1-1,many,TGTGCCAGCAGTTTAGCTCCTGGGGGCGCTGAAGCTTTCTTT,CASSLAPGGAEAFF
.,TRBV7-8,TRBJ2-3,many,TGTGCCAGCAGCTTAAGGGGCAGGGTAAACACAGATACGCAGTATTTT,CASSLRGRVNTDTQYF